A single sample is the source of the 27 T cell receptor beta chains below, sequenced in a study of blood T cell repertoires in COVID-19. Some clones are missing from TCRdb's copy, which holds only in-frame ones; the method was immunoSEQ multiplex PCR. The data show a few hundred thousand clones, roughly nine tenths seen once. The sequenced material came from peripheral blood. The receptors derive from a man aged 18 to 29 who had recovered from COVID-19.

The rearrangement links TRBV11-1 to TRBJ2-7; D gene uncertain. This CDR3 spans 14 amino acids. Germline V CDR1 and CDR2: SGHAT, FQDESV (reference sequence). Trimming removed 1 base from V and 2 bases from J, with 9 bases in between. The DNA for the CDR3 is TGTGCCAGCAGCTTAGTCCCAGGTACCTACGAGCAGTACTTC. The encoded protein is CASSLVPGTYEQYF.

The V call is TRBV4-1, the J call TRBJ2-5; 11 nucleotides line up with TRBD2. In germline, CDR1 is MGHRA, CDR2 YSYEKL. Germline trimming cut 1 base from V and 5 bases from J; bases unmatched to any gene: 9. This CDR3 comprises 17 residues. Here the CDR3 DNA reads TGCGCCAGCAGCCAAGTGGCTAGCGGGGGGCCCGGGGAGACCCAGTACTTC. Translated: CASSQVASGGPGETQYF.

The chain joins TRBV5-6 to TRBJ2-5; 9 bases match TRBD1. V lost 2 bases to trimming and J lost 4 bases; unmatched junction nucleotides: 6. CDR1 and CDR2 (germline): SGHDT, YYEEEE. The CDR3 extends over 15 amino acids. CDR3: CASSFSGQGGETQYF. CDR3 bases: TGTGCCAGCAGCTTCTCGGGACAGGGAGGAGAGACCCAGTACTTC.

J is TRBJ1-2 and V is TRBV6-5; 7 bases fit TRBD1. CDR1 MNHEY and CDR2 SVGAGI come from the germline V gene. V lost 4 bases and J lost 6; bases outside the gene matches: 14. CDR3 size: 16 residues. The CDR3 nucleotides read TGTGCCAGCAGTTTTAAGTTACGACAGGGCCTGGATGGCTACACCTTC. It encodes CASSFKLRQGLDGYTF.

This sequence joins TRBV13 and TRBJ2-3; the D gene is possibly TRBD2 (6 bases). The CDR3 runs to 16 residues. Germline CDR1 and CDR2: PRHDT and FYEKMQ (reference sequence). Deletions cut 5 bases from V and 3 bases from J, with 18 bases between. CDR3 sequence reads: CASSLLGRDGTDTQYF. The CDR3 nucleotides are TGTGCCAGCAGCCTTCTGGGGCGGGATGGGACAGATACGCAGTATTTT.

This chain joins TRBV27 and TRBJ1-1, with D hard to call. Germline V gives CDR1 MNHEY, CDR2 SMNVEV (reference sequence). This CDR3 spans 15 amino acids. With 0 bases removed from V and 1 base from J, the gap between germline ends came to 9 bases. The CDR3 protein is CASSLSWGGNTEAFF. The DNA for the CDR3 is TGTGCCAGCAGTTTATCCTGGGGAGGGAACACTGAAGCTTTCTTT.

This chain links TRBV5-1 with TRBJ2-3; a weak D match, TRBD2 (5 bases). V lost 0 bases to trimming and J lost 0 bases, with 11 bases between them. CDR3 size: 16 residues. Germline assignment: CDR1 SGHRS and CDR2 YFSETQ. The CDR3 region has the DNA TGCGCCAGCAGCTTGGAGACTACTCCCAGCACAGATACGCAGTATTTT. This sequence encodes CASSLETTPSTDTQYF.

The chain links TRBV5-8 to TRBJ1-1; 11 bases match TRBD1. V dropped 3 bases and J dropped 5; count of bases not matched to a gene: 6. CDR1 is SGHTS and CDR2 is YDEGEE in the germline V gene. CDR3 size: 15 residues. This CDR3 reads CASSWTGGARTEAFF. The CDR3, as DNA: TGTGCCAGCAGCTGGACAGGGGGCGCGAGGACTGAAGCTTTCTTT.

The chain employs TRBV11-2 and TRBJ2-5; a possible D gene is TRBD2 (6 bases). The CDR3 totals 17 residues. CDR1 is SGHAT and CDR2 is FQNNGV in the germline V gene. The V end was cut by 0 bases, the J end by 3 bases, with 17 bases between. CDR3 region: CASSLEVAGYQKETQYF. In nucleotides, the CDR3 is TGTGCCAGCAGCTTAGAGGTTGCGGGATATCAAAAAGAGACCCAGTACTTC.

This clone was counted once. This sequence joins TRBV20-1 and TRBJ2-4, with TRBD2 identical over 9 bases. The trim removed 3 bases at V and 4 bases at J, leaving 4 bases unmatched. There are 14 residues in the CDR3. Germline V gene sequence: CDR1 DFQATT, CDR2 SNEGSKA (reference sequence). DNA for the CDR3: TGCAGTGCTAGTGTTAGCGGGAGAAAAAACATTCAGTACTTC. Its protein product is CSASVSGRKNIQYF.

CDR3 region: CASSQNRDQPQHF. CDR3 bases: TGCGCCAGCAGCCAAAACAGGGATCAGCCCCAGCATTTT. The rearrangement uses TRBV4-1 and TRBJ1-5; D perhaps matches TRBD1 (6 bases). The CDR3 loop spans 13 amino acids. The V gene lost 2 bases and the J gene lost 5 bases, with 7 bases spanning the gap. Germline V gives CDR1 MGHRA, CDR2 YSYEKL.

This sequence joins TRBV28 and TRBJ1-4; TRBD1 matches 8 bases. CDR3 length equals 17 residues. Germline V lookup: CDR1 MDHEN, CDR2 SYDVKM. V was clipped by 2 bases and J by 8 bases; unmatched bases: 13. For the CDR3, the DNA is TGTGCCAGCAGTTTAGGGGCAGGGGGCCGGGTCGTGGAAAAACTGTTTTTT. Translation: CASSLGAGGRVVEKLFF.

J is TRBJ1-1 and V is TRBV2, with TRBD1 matching over 8 bases. Germline V gene lookup returns CDR1 SNHLY and CDR2 FYNNEI. V shed 6 bases and J 6 bases; nucleotides not matched to a gene: 9. The CDR3 has 14 residues. CDR3 region: CASRTTGAGAEAFF. CDR3 DNA sequence: TGTGCCAGCAGAACGACAGGGGCCGGGGCTGAAGCTTTCTTT.

This chain uses TRBV4-2 with TRBJ2-2; D remains unclear. The germline V gene encodes CDR1 LGHNA and CDR2 YNFKEQ. The CDR3 is 17 residues long. V lost 1 base and J 1 base, leaving 13 bases between the germline ends. The DNA of the CDR3 is TGTGCCAGCAGCCAAGTGTATTGGCCAGGGAACACCGGGGAGCTGTTTTTT. Its protein is CASSQVYWPGNTGELFF.

This sequence joins TRBV4-3 and TRBJ1-5; D perhaps matches TRBD1 (5 bases). This CDR3 has 15 amino acids. Trimming removed 0 bases from V and 4 bases from J, with 10 bases in between. Germline values: CDR1 LGHNA, CDR2 YSLEER. The CDR3 sequence: CASSQEVRANQPQHF. CDR3 bases: TGCGCCAGCAGCCAAGAGGTCAGGGCGAATCAGCCCCAGCATTTT.

The chain combines TRBV6-5 with TRBJ2-7; D is unresolved. Trimming took 5 bases from V and 3 from J, leaving 14 bases between them. The germline V gene encodes CDR1 MNHEY and CDR2 SVGAGI. The CDR3 totals 14 residues. In nucleotides, the CDR3 is TGTGCCAGCAGTAAGTCCGCTCCGGGCTACGAGCAGTACTTC. Translating it yields CASSKSAPGYEQYF.

The CDR3 loop reads CASSLAVGQPQHF. As DNA, the CDR3 is TGTGCCAGCAGCTTGGCGGTCGGTCAGCCCCAGCATTTT. The chain is built from TRBV7-3 and TRBJ1-5; D is uncertain. CDR1 SGHTA and CDR2 FQGTGA come from the germline V gene. The CDR3 covers 13 residues. Trimming took off 3 bases at V and 6 bases at J, with 9 bases between the two ends. Variable domain in full (rest from reference TRBV7-3 and TRBJ1-5): GAGVSQTPSNKVTEKGKYVELRCDPISGHTALYWYRQSLGQGPEFLIYFQGTGAADDSGLPNDRFFAVRPEGSVSTLKIQRTERGDSAVYLCASSLAVGQPQHFGDGTRLSIL.

This chain joins TRBV4-1 and TRBJ2-7; a possible D gene is TRBD2 (7 bases). The germline CDR1 and CDR2 sequences are MGHRA and YSYEKL. This CDR3 has 13 amino acids. Trimming removed 6 bases at V and 6 bases at J, with 15 bases between. The DNA for the CDR3 is TGCGCCAGCAGGGGGTTTCGGGGGGCCGAGCAGTACTTC. This translates into CASRGFRGAEQYF.

The chain has TRBV5-1 and TRBJ2-5, with 10 bases aligning to TRBD1. CDR1 is SGHRS and CDR2 is YFSETQ in the germline V gene. Trimming removed 0 bases from V and 3 bases from J; junction bases left unmatched: 2. The CDR3 totals 15 residues. CDR3 nucleotide sequence: TGCGCCAGCAGCTTGGTAGGACAGGGGGAAGAGACCCAGTACTTC. As protein: CASSLVGQGEETQYF.

V is TRBV10-3 and J is TRBJ1-1, with 8 nucleotides matching TRBD1. There are 14 residues in the CDR3. Germline CDR1 and CDR2: ENHRY and SYGVKD. V dropped 10 bases and J dropped 3; count of bases not matched to a gene: 10. As DNA, the CDR3 is TGTGCCACCGAAAGTGCAGGGGGCGACACTGAAGCTTTCTTT. Its protein is CATESAGGDTEAFF.

This clone was seen a few times. The chain carries TRBV12-3 or TRBV12-4 and TRBJ1-1, with D perhaps TRBD1 (5 bases). There are 13 residues in the CDR3. V dropped 4 bases and J dropped 5 bases, with 11 bases sitting between them. CDR3 protein: CASSSGLRTEAFF. The CDR3 DNA reads as TGTGCCAGCAGTTCAGGGTTACGAACTGAAGCTTTCTTT.

The chain joins TRBV7-9 to TRBJ1-3; no clear D gene. This CDR3 comprises 13 residues. The germline gives CDR1 SEHNR, CDR2 FQNEAQ (reference sequence). Deletions cut 3 bases from V and 4 bases from J, with 7 bases between. The CDR3 DNA follows: TGTGCCAGCAGCTTTATAAGCGGAAACACCATATATTTT. Residues: CASSFISGNTIYF.

This clone has just one count. The rearrangement uses TRBV30 and TRBJ1-5; the D is unclear. With 1 base removed from V and 9 bases from J, the gap between germline ends came to 13 bases. Germline V gives CDR1 GTSNPN, CDR2 SVGIG (reference sequence). There are 13 residues in the CDR3. CDR3 in DNA: TGTGCCTGGAGTGGGCGGGAGGTATGGCCCCAGCATTTT. It yields the protein CAWSGREVWPQHF.

This chain links TRBV2 with TRBJ2-3; 12 bases fit TRBD2. The CDR3 totals 16 residues. With V trimmed by 10 bases and J by 4 bases, 12 bases remained unmatched. In germline, CDR1 is SNHLY, CDR2 FYNNEI. The CDR3 reads CATLQTSGRWSDTQYF. The CDR3, as DNA: TGTGCCACCCTCCAGACTAGCGGGAGATGGTCAGATACGCAGTATTTT. The full variable domain, its missing parts supplied by reference TRBV2 and TRBJ2-3, is EPEVTQTPSHQVTQMGQEVILRCVPISNHLYFYWYRQILGQKVEFLVSFYNNEISEKSEIFDDQFSVERPDGSNFTLKIRSTKLEDSAMYFCATLQTSGRWSDTQYFGPGTRLTVL.

This rearrangement joins TRBV4-1 to TRBJ2-5; D perhaps matches TRBD2 (6 bases). The CDR3 covers 15 residues. Germline V lookup: CDR1 MGHRA, CDR2 YSYEKL. The V and J ends lost 5 bases and 3 bases respectively, with 16 bases between them. CDR3 nucleotides: TGCGCCAGCAGCTCTGCCGGGACTTTAAAAGAGACCCAGTACTTC. Encoded protein: CASSSAGTLKETQYF.

The chain combines TRBV29-1 with TRBJ2-1; 10 bases agree with TRBD1. Unmatched junction bases numbered 7, after V lost 7 bases and J lost 4 bases. CDR3 length: 14 amino acids. Germline CDR1 SQVTM, CDR2 ANQGSEA. This CDR3 is CSGQGANPYNEQFF. The CDR3 DNA reads TGCAGCGGACAGGGGGCGAACCCTTACAATGAGCAGTTCTTC.

The chain is built from TRBV30 and TRBJ2-7; 7 bases agree with TRBD1. The junction had 13 bases not matched to a gene; V was cut back by 2 bases and J by 0 bases. Germline CDR1 and CDR2: GTSNPN and SVGIG (reference sequence). This CDR3 has 17 residues. CDR3: CAWSPYWGQLNSYEQYF. The CDR3 DNA reads TGTGCCTGGAGTCCTTACTGGGGACAGTTAAACTCCTACGAGCAGTACTTC.